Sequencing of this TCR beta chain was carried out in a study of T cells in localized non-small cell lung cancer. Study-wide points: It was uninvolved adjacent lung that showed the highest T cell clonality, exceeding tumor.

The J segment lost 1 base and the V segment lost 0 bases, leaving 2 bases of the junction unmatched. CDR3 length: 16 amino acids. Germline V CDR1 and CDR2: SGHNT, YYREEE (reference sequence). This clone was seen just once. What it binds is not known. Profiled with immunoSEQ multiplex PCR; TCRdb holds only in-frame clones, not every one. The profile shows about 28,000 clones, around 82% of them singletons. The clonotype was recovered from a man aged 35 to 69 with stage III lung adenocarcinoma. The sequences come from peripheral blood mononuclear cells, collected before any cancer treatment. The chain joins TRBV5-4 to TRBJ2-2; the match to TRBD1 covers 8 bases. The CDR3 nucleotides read TGTGCCAGCAGCTTGGTCGGGACAGGGAACACCGGGGAGCTGTTTTTT. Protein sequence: CASSLVGTGNTGELFF. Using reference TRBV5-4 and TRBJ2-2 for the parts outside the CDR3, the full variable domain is ETGVTQSPTHLIKTRGQQVTLRCSSQSGHNTVSWYQQALGQGPQFIFQYYREEENGRGNFPPRFSGLQFPNYSSELNVNALELDDSALYLCASSLVGTGNTGELFFGEGSRLTVL.